This T cell receptor (beta chain) was recovered during a study of blood T cells in healthy people across ages. General observations from the study: Unknown CMV status may confound age-related changes in expanded clones.

On this clonotype itself: The target antigen is unknown.

Looked up from germline, CDR1 is SGHTA and CDR2 is FQGNSA. The CDR3 extends over 15 amino acids. A second PCR, run for roughly 7 to 12 cycles, used a sample-barcoded 5' primer plus a J-beta primer mix. One entry per CDR3 protein, called by TCRdb with MiXCR from the 5' RACE reads. The sample contains over 1,500,000 distinct CDR3 sequences, 40% to 55% of which appear only once. The sample comprised blood. V usage is TRBV7-2 and J usage is TRBJ2-5; 10 bases map to TRBD2. The DNA end is more similar to TRBJ2-7, so the J call may be wrong. This receptor was obtained from a woman between 40 and 50 years old in good health. In DNA, the CDR3 is TGTGCCAGCCGACCCCCGGGACTAGCGACACACGAGCAGTACTTC. It is translated as CASRPPGLATHEQYF.